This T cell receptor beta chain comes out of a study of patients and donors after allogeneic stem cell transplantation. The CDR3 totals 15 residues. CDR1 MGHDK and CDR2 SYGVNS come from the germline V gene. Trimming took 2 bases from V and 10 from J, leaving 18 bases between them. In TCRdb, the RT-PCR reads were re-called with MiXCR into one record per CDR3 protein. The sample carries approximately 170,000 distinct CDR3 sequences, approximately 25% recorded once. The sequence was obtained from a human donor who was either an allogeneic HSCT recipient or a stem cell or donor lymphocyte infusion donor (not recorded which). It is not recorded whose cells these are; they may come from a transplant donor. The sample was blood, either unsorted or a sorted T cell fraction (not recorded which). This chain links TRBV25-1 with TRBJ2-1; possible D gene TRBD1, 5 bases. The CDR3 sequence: CASSEPMKGSGEQFF. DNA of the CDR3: TGTGCCAGCAGTGAACCTATGAAGGGGTCGGGCGAGCAGTTCTTC.